These T cell receptor beta chains were read from a single sample in a study of blood T cell repertoires in COVID-19. Sequenced by immunoSEQ multiplex PCR; TCRdb stores in-frame clones only, minus some. The sample shows 280,000 or so clones, around 85% of them seen only once. Sequenced input: PBMCs or T cells enriched from blood (not recorded which). These receptors were obtained from a woman aged 45 to 65 who had recovered from COVID-19. Both conserved end residues are part of each CDR3. D genes are given only for firm matches. Expanded clones are given a class, and other clones once, few, many or no size at all.

cdr3_nt cdr3_aa d_call cdr3_length j_call v_call clone_size
TGTGCCAGCTCACCACTCACTCGGAACACTGAAGCTTTCTTT CASSPLTRNTEAFF . 14 TRBJ1-1 TRBV18 once
TGTGCCAGCCGAGTGGGGGGGCGGATCTATGGCTACACCTTC CASRVGGRIYGYTF . 14 TRBJ1-2 TRBV28 .
TGTGCCACCAGCACCGGGACAGGGGTTGGAAACACCATATATTTT CATSTGTGVGNTIYF TRBD1 15 TRBJ1-3 TRBV15 .
TGCGCCAGCAGCTCCCGGGACAGGGGGACTTATAATTCACCCCTCCACTTT CASSSRDRGTYNSPLHF TRBD1 17 TRBJ1-6 TRBV5-1 few
TGTGCCAGTAGTAGCTACAGGGGGCCGCTTTCTTTT CASSSYRGPLSF TRBD1 12 TRBJ1-6 TRBV19 .
TGTGCCAGCAGTGTCAGACAGGGGACTCAGCCCCAGCATTTT CASSVRQGTQPQHF TRBD1 14 TRBJ1-5 TRBV27 .
TGTGCCAGCGTCAGCCGGGTTGACTATGGCTACACCTTC CASVSRVDYGYTF . 13 TRBJ1-2 TRBV12-3/TRBV12-4 few
TGTGCCAGCATCCGTAACAGGGCAGAGACCCAGTACTTC CASIRNRAETQYF . 13 TRBJ2-5 TRBV6-5 .
TGTGCCAGCAGCTTAGATGGCGGGACCGCCTACGAGCAGTACTTC CASSLDGGTAYEQYF . 15 TRBJ2-7 TRBV11-2 .
TGCGCCAGCAGCTCACAGGGGCGCGCCGGAAACATTCAGTACTTC CASSSQGRAGNIQYF TRBD1 15 TRBJ2-4 TRBV5-1 .
TGTGCCAGCTCACCAGCGGGGGGCTACACTGAAGCTTTCTTT CASSPAGGYTEAFF . 14 TRBJ1-1 TRBV18 .
TGTGCCAGTAGTCTGCCCCGCGTCAAAAATCAGCCCCAGCATTTT CASSLPRVKNQPQHF . 15 TRBJ1-5 TRBV19 .
TGTGCCAGCAGCCAAGGGACTAGCGGGAGCTCCTACAATGAGCAGTTCTTC CASSQGTSGSSYNEQFF TRBD2 17 TRBJ2-1 TRBV3-1/TRBV3-2 few